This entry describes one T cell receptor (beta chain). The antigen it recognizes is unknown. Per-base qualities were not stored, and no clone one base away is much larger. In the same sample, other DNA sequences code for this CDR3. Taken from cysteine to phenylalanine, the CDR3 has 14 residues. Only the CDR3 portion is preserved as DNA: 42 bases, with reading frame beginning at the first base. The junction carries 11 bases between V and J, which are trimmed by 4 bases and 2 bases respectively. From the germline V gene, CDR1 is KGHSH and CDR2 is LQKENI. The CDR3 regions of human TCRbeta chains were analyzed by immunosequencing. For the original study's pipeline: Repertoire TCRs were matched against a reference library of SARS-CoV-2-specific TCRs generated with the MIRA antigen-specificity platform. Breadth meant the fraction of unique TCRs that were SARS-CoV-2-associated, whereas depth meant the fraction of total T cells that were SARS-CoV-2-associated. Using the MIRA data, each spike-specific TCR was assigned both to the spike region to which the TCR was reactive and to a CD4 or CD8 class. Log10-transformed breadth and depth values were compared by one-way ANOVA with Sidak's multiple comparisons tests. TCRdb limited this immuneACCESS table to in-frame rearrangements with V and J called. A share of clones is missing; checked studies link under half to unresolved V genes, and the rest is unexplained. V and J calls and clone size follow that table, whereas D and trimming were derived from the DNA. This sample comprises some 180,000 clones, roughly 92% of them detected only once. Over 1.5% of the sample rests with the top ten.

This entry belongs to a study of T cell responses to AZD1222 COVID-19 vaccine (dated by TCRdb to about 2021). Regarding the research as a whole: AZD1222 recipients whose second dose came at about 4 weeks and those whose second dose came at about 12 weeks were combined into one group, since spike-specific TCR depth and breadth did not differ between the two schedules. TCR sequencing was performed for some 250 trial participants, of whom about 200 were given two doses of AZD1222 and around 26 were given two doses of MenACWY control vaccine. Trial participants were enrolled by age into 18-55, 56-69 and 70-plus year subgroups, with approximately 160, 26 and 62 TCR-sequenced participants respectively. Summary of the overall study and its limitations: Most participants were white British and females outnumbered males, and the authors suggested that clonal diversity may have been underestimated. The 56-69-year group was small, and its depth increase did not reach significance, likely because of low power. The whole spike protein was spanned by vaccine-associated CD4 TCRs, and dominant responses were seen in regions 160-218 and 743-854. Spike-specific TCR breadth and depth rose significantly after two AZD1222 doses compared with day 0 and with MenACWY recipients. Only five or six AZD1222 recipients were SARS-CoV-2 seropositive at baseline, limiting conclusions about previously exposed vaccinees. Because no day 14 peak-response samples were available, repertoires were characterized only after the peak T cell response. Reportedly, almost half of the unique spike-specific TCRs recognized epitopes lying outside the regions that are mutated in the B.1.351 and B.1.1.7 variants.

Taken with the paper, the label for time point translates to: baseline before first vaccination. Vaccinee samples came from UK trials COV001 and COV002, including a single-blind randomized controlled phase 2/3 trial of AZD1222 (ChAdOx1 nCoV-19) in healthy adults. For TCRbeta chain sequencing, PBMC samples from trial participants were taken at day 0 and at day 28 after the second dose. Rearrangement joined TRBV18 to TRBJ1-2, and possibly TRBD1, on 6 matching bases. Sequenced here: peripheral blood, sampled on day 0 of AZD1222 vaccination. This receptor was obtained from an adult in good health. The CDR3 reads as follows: CASSRGAANYGYTF. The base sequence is TGTGCCAGCTCACGGGGGGCAGCGAACTATGGCTACACCTTC. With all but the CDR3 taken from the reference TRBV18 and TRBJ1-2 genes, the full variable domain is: NAGVMQNPRHLVRRRGQEARLRCSPMKGHSHVYWYRQLPEEGLKFMVYLQKENIIDESGMPKERFSAEFPKEGPSILRIQQVVRGDSAAYFCASSRGAANYGYTFGSGTRLTVV.